This TCR beta chain appears in the sequencing data of a study of T cells in Graves' hyperthyroidism and ophthalmopathy. Study-level findings and limits: Model predictions of ophthalmopathy came a median 6.5 months before onset. Stable hyperthyroidism was told apart from ophthalmopathy by a model built on 13 V-J features. Blood also held most thyroid clonotypes expanded beyond 0.001.

The diagnostic basis comprised clinical symptoms, serum thyroxine and TRAb, thyroid ultrasound and orbital computed tomography. As to this clonotype: What it recognizes is unknown.

The germline V gene has CDR1 SNHLY and CDR2 FYNNEI. The CDR3 contains 11 residues. V was clipped by 4 bases and J by 7 bases, with 8 bases between them. It was RNA transcripts that yielded the amplified TCR beta CDR3 regions. Carried out on the TCR CDR3, a first-round RT-PCR used the HTBI primer set. TCRdb re-analysed the multiplex PCR reads in MiXCR, keeping a single row per CDR3 protein. The table shows about 500,000 distinct CDR3 sequences, with 46% occurring only once. V and J are TRBV2 and TRBJ2-7; no clear D gene. The source material was peripheral blood or thyroid tissue (not recorded which). This receptor was obtained from an adult woman with Graves' disease, either hyperthyroidism or ophthalmopathy (not recorded which). The CDR3 DNA follows: TGTGCCAGCAGTGCAGCTCGGGAGCAGTACTTC. This gives the protein CASSAAREQYF. Full variable domain (rest looked up from reference TRBV2 and TRBJ2-7): EPEVTQTPSHQVTQMGQEVILRCVPISNHLYFYWYRQILGQKVEFLVSFYNNEISEKSEIFDDQFSVERPDGSNFTLKIRSTKLEDSAMYFCASSAAREQYFGPGTRLTVT.